The 27 T cell receptor beta chains presented below share a single source sample, sequenced in a study of shared clonotypes between healthy human individuals. Sequenced by immunoSEQ multiplex PCR; TCRdb stores in-frame clones only, minus some. The sample lists around 2.5 million clones, over 85% occurring once. Material: naive CD4+ T cells from PBMCs. Subset specified: CD45RA+ positively selected. The receptor set was obtained from a young man in good health. Some clones in this sample may be carry-over from other donors' samples.

This clone showed up just once. The V gene is TRBV2, the J gene TRBJ1-1; 9 bases are shared with TRBD1. The germline CDR1 and CDR2 sequences are SNHLY and FYNNEI. The CDR3 runs to 13 residues. The V segment lost 7 bases and the J segment 8 bases; nucleotides outside the gene matches: 8. The CDR3 bases are TGTGCCAGCATTCCGACAGGGGGGGGCGAAGCTTTCTTT. Protein: CASIPTGGGEAFF.

This chain's CDR3 is CASSADTAQNTEAFF. The CDR3 nucleotides read TGCGCCAGCAGTGCTGACACGGCCCAGAACACTGAAGCTTTCTTT. The chain uses TRBV5-1 and TRBJ1-1; no reliable D call. Per germline, CDR1 SGHRS and CDR2 YFSETQ. This CDR3 has 15 amino acids. V shed 5 bases and J shed 1 base, with 15 bases lying between them.

This clone was counted a few times. V gene TRBV9 combines with J gene TRBJ1-5; no clear D gene. The length of the CDR3 is 15 residues. Per the germline V gene, CDR1 is SGDLS and CDR2 is YYNGEE. V lost 0 bases to trimming and J lost 2 bases, with 9 bases between them. The CDR3 region is CASSVGSDGNQPQHF. The CDR3 bases are TGTGCCAGCAGCGTAGGGTCAGACGGCAATCAGCCCCAGCATTTT.

The V and J genes are TRBV4-1 and TRBJ1-5, with D possibly being TRBD1 (5 bases). The ends were cut back, 0 bases at V and 7 bases at J, with 13 bases in the middle. The CDR3 is 15 residues long. Germline CDR1 MGHRA, CDR2 YSYEKL. For the CDR3, the DNA is TGCGCCAGCAGCCAAGAGACGGCAGGGCCGCAGCCCCAGCATTTT. Its translation: CASSQETAGPQPQHF.

For this clone: Different DNA sequences within this sample yield the same CDR3. V usage is TRBV30 and J usage is TRBJ1-5; D unresolved. This CDR3 has 13 residues. Germline values: CDR1 GTSNPN, CDR2 SVGIG (reference sequence). Deletions cut 5 bases from V and 0 bases from J, with 8 bases between. The CDR3 is CAWSTDSNQPQHF. The CDR3 DNA reads TGTGCCTGGTCCACGGATAGCAATCAGCCCCAGCATTTT.

The chain recombines TRBV6-5 with TRBJ2-3, with 13 bases fitting TRBD2. The CDR3 runs to 15 residues. The junction had 9 bases not matched to a gene; V was cut back by 6 bases and J by 9 bases. Germline CDR1 reads MNHEY; CDR2 reads SVGAGI. CDR3 residues: CASRPTSGRAGTQYF. CDR3 sequence (DNA): TGTGCCAGCAGACCTACTAGCGGGAGGGCCGGCACGCAGTATTTT.

This clone was seen only once. The V call is TRBV9, the J call TRBJ1-2; possible D gene TRBD1, 6 bases. The V gene's germline CDR1 is SGDLS and CDR2 YYNGEE. The CDR3 loop spans 18 amino acids. V lost 0 bases and J 3 bases, leaving 21 bases between the germline ends. CDR3 amino acids: CASSVGGAGVAGDYGYTF. CDR3 in DNA: TGTGCCAGCAGCGTAGGAGGGGCAGGGGTAGCAGGAGACTATGGCTACACCTTC.

This clone was counted only a few times. The chain employs TRBV29-1 and TRBJ1-5, with TRBD1 as a possible D gene (6 bases). CDR3 length: 13 residues. CDR1 and CDR2 from the germline V gene are SQVTM and ANQGSEA. V lost 4 bases and J 3 bases, leaving 10 bases between the germline ends. CDR3 DNA: TGCAGCGTTGGGACAGACCTCAATCAGCCCCAGCATTTT. Translated: CSVGTDLNQPQHF.

This rearrangement joins TRBV2 to TRBJ2-5; TRBD2 is a possible D gene (6 bases). The CDR3 loop spans 14 amino acids. Germline values: CDR1 SNHLY, CDR2 FYNNEI. The germline V and J ends were trimmed by 9 bases and 1 base, with 15 bases remaining between them. DNA for the CDR3: TGTGCCAGACAAGAGGGACTTAGCCAAGAGACCCAGTACTTC. Protein sequence: CARQEGLSQETQYF.

V gene TRBV28 combines with J gene TRBJ1-1, with D possibly being TRBD1 (5 bases). The CDR3 is 15 amino acids. The V gene's germline CDR1 is MDHEN and CDR2 SYDVKM. V was trimmed by 5 bases and J by 0 bases, leaving 13 bases between them. The CDR3 DNA follows: TGTGCCAGCAGTGGACCGGGACGGATGAACACTGAAGCTTTCTTT. Amino acid sequence: CASSGPGRMNTEAFF. Complete variable domain (other parts from reference TRBV28 and TRBJ1-1): DVKVTQSSRYLVKRTGEKVFLECVQDMDHENMFWYRQDPGLGLRLIYFSYDVKMKEKGDIPEGYSVSREKKERFSLILESASTNQTSMYLCASSGPGRMNTEAFFGQGTRLTVV.

J is TRBJ2-3 and V is TRBV7-9; no clear D gene. The germline V gene has CDR1 SEHNR and CDR2 FQNEAQ (reference sequence). The germline V and J ends were trimmed by 1 base and 4 bases, with 12 bases remaining between them. The CDR3 extends over 15 amino acids. The CDR3 DNA is TGTGCCAGCAGCTTAGGATCAGTTGGTGCAGATACGCAGTATTTT. Encoded protein: CASSLGSVGADTQYF. Variable domain in full (rest from reference TRBV7-9 and TRBJ2-3): DTGVSQNPRHKITKRGQNVTFRCDPISEHNRLYWYRQTLGQGPEFLTYFQNEAQLEKSRLLSDRFSAERPKGSFSTLEIQRTEQGDSAMYLCASSLGSVGADTQYFGPGTRLTVL.

The chain uses TRBV7-9 and TRBJ2-5; 10 nucleotides line up with TRBD1. The CDR3 consists of 15 residues. Germline-derived CDR1 and CDR2 are SEHNR and FQNEAQ (reference sequence). Trimming cost V 5 bases and J 5 bases; bases outside gene matches: 8. The CDR3 is CASSPGTGVEETQYF. CDR3 DNA sequence: TGTGCCAGCAGCCCAGGGACAGGGGTTGAGGAGACCCAGTACTTC.

CDR3 sequence reads: CASSYVGSSSGELFF. DNA of the CDR3: TGTGCCAGCAGTTATGTGGGATCTAGTTCCGGGGAGCTGTTTTTT. The V call is TRBV6-5, the J call TRBJ2-2; the D is unclear. V was clipped by 3 bases and J by 6 bases, with 14 bases between them. From germline, CDR1 is MNHEY and CDR2 SVGAGI. This CDR3 is 15 amino acids long.

The rearrangement links TRBV10-3 to TRBJ1-2; D is perhaps TRBD1 (6 bases). The ends were cut back, 3 bases at V and 2 bases at J, with 10 bases in the middle. This CDR3 is built from 14 residues. Germline values: CDR1 ENHRY, CDR2 SYGVKD. The CDR3 region is CAISDLTGNYGYTF. CDR3 nucleotide sequence: TGTGCCATCAGTGACCTTACAGGGAACTATGGCTACACCTTC.

The chain joins TRBV19 to TRBJ1-2, with 7 bases identical to TRBD1. Germline trimming cut 6 bases from V and 6 bases from J; bases unmatched to any gene: 16. Germline CDR1 is LNHDA and CDR2 is SQIVND (reference sequence). This CDR3 has 16 amino acids. This CDR3 reads CASSLYSKTGIDGYTF. The CDR3 DNA reads TGTGCCAGTAGCCTCTACTCTAAGACAGGGATTGATGGCTACACCTTC.

This clone was detected once. The junction departs from germline at one end; a sequencing error may be responsible. The rearrangement joins TRBV14 to TRBJ1-4; D gene unclear. In germline, CDR1 is SGHDN, CDR2 FVKESK. This CDR3 spans 15 amino acids. In DNA, the CDR3 is TGTGCCAGCAGCCAAGTCGGGGTCGCGGATGAAAAGCTGTTTTTT. Protein product: CASSQVGVADEKLFF.

The rearrangement uses TRBV5-5 and TRBJ1-1, with 10 nucleotides matching TRBD1. This CDR3 spans 15 amino acids. The germline V gene encodes CDR1 SGHKS and CDR2 YYEKEE (reference sequence). The ends lost 4 bases at V and 6 bases at J; junction bases unmatched: 9. The CDR3 spells CASSRTGTGAPEAFF. The CDR3 region has the DNA TGTGCCAGCAGCAGGACCGGGACAGGGGCCCCTGAAGCTTTCTTT. The whole variable domain, remainder taken from reference TRBV5-5 and TRBJ1-1, is DAGVTQSPTHLIKTRGQQVTLRCSPISGHKSVSWYQQVLGQGPQFIFQYYEKEERGRGNFPDRFSARQFPNYSSELNVNALLLGDSALYLCASSRTGTGAPEAFFGQGTRLTVV.

This chain joins TRBV5-8 and TRBJ2-7; D ambiguous. The CDR3 spans 12 residues. V lost 0 bases to trimming and J lost 12 bases, with 13 bases between them. Germline loops: CDR1 SGHTS, CDR2 YDEGEE. CDR3 DNA: TGTGCCAGCAGCTTGGGGGTAGGAGTTGCGTACTTC. Translation: CASSLGVGVAYF. The whole variable domain, remainder taken from reference TRBV5-8 and TRBJ2-7, is EAGVTQSPTHLIKTRGQQATLRCSPISGHTSVYWYQQALGLGLQFLLWYDEGEERNRGNFPPRFSGRQFPNYSSELNVNALELEDSALYLCASSLGVGVAYFGPGTRLTVT.

The V call is TRBV11-2, the J call TRBJ2-5, with 7 positions matching TRBD2. The J call may be faulty, since TRBJ2-7 better matches the DNA end. The germline V gene encodes CDR1 SGHAT and CDR2 FQNNGV. The CDR3 contains 15 residues. CDR3 sequence reads: CASRRLAALTYEQYF. CDR3 nucleotide sequence: TGTGCCAGCAGAAGGCTAGCGGCGCTAACCTACGAGCAGTACTTC.

In this sample, this clone turned up once. The V call is TRBV28, the J call TRBJ2-7, with 12 bases that match TRBD2. V shed 4 bases, J shed 6 bases, and the junction held 7 bases outside the gene matches. This CDR3 is built from 15 residues. Looked up from germline, CDR1 is MDHEN and CDR2 is SYDVKM. The DNA for the CDR3 is TGTGCCAGCAGTTCCCCTAGCGGGAGGGTATCCGAGCAGTACTTC. Residues: CASSSPSGRVSEQYF.

This chain links TRBV28 with TRBJ2-5, with D unclear. The CDR3 length is 13 residues. CDR1 and CDR2 (germline): MDHEN, SYDVKM. V was cut by 6 bases and J by 8 bases, with 16 bases left in between. CDR3 in amino acids: CASRVAQRETQYF. Written as DNA, the CDR3 is TGTGCCAGCAGGGTTGCCCAAAGAGAAACCCAGTACTTC.

The chain employs TRBV15 and TRBJ1-2; 7 bases are a match to TRBD1. V was clipped by 5 bases and J by 4 bases; unmatched bases: 4. Germline loops: CDR1 LNHNV, CDR2 YYDKDF (reference sequence). The CDR3 runs 13 residues. The DNA of the CDR3 is TGTGCCACCAGCCGGACAGGCCGCTATGGCTACACCTTC. Its protein is CATSRTGRYGYTF.

This clone was seen only once. This chain uses TRBV18 with TRBJ1-5, with D possibly matching TRBD1 (5 bases). The CDR3 is 14 amino acids. Germline values: CDR1 KGHSH, CDR2 LQKENI. V was pared by 5 bases and J by 11 bases, with 19 bases between. The CDR3 is CASSRGLSDGSQHF. In DNA form, the CDR3 reads TGTGCCAGCTCAAGGGGACTTTCTGACGGGTCCCAGCATTTT.

The V gene is TRBV21-1, the J gene TRBJ2-7. TRBV21-1 is reported as a pseudogene. This CDR3 region has 13 residues. As DNA, the CDR3 is TGTGCCGACCGGATCCCTTCCCCCTACGAGCAGTACTTC. Protein product: CADRIPSPYEQYF.

The chain links TRBV9 to TRBJ2-1; TRBD2 agrees at 7 bases. The V gene's germline CDR1 is SGDLS and CDR2 YYNGEE. The junction had 11 bases not matched to a gene; V was cut back by 0 bases and J by 11 bases. This CDR3 region has 15 residues. The CDR3 protein is CASSVDPGGSTKQFF. The CDR3 DNA follows: TGTGCCAGCAGCGTAGATCCGGGCGGGAGTACGAAGCAGTTCTTC.

The genes are TRBV5-1 and TRBJ2-5, with TRBD1 matching 9 bases. The CDR3 is 16 residues long. Losses at the gene ends were 2 bases for V and 1 base for J; bases not matched to a gene: 6. Germline V gene lookup returns CDR1 SGHRS and CDR2 YFSETQ. CDR3 residues: CASSLQGAQLQETQYF. The DNA for the CDR3 is TGCGCCAGCAGCTTACAGGGGGCCCAACTCCAAGAGACCCAGTACTTC.

The chain links TRBV5-4 to TRBJ1-6, with TRBD1 matching over 10 bases. The germline V gene encodes CDR1 SGHNT and CDR2 YYREEE (reference sequence). The length of the CDR3 is 17 residues. V trimming: 5 bases; J trimming: 8 bases; junction bases outside the gene matches: 13. The CDR3 DNA follows: TGTGCCAGCAGTCCCGGACAGGGGGTTATTGGGGATTCACCCCTCCACTTT. Protein: CASSPGQGVIGDSPLHF.